Listed below are T cell receptor beta chains from one sample, sequenced in a study of shared clonotypes between healthy human individuals. Assay used: immunoSEQ multiplex PCR; TCRdb lists only in-frame clones, some missing. The sample gives over 1.5 million clones, approximately 98% of which show up once; roughly 0.4% is in the top ten. The sequenced material came from naive CD4+ T cells sorted from blood. These receptors originate from a man younger than 40 in good health. Both conserved end residues are part of each CDR3. A D gene is named only where the DNA matches it firmly. The size field is filled for only some rows; it gives once, few, many or a size class.

>-|TRBJ2-2|16|-|TRBV6-1
CASSDLWERDTGELFF
TGTGCCAGCAGTGACCTGTGGGAGAGGGACACCGGGGAGCTGTTTTTT
>-|TRBJ2-1|14|-|TRBV5-4
CASSHLLENNEQFF
TGTGCCAGCAGCCATTTACTAGAAAATAATGAGCAGTTCTTC
>-|TRBJ2-2|18|TRBD2|TRBV4-3
CASSQEGPSGANTGELFF
TGCGCCAGCAGCCAAGAGGGCCCTAGCGGCGCGAACACCGGGGAGCTGTTTTTT
>once|TRBJ2-4|20|TRBD2|TRBV9
CASSANPGLAGDGAKNIQYF
TGTGCCAGCAGCGCAAACCCGGGACTAGCGGGAGACGGTGCCAAAAACATTCAGTACTTC
>-|TRBJ1-5|13|-|TRBV2
CASSGTGHQPQHF
TGTGCCAGCAGTGGAACAGGACATCAGCCCCAGCATTTT
>-|TRBJ1-5|12|-|TRBV5-4
CASSLDHQPQHF
TGTGCCAGCAGCTTGGACCATCAGCCCCAGCATTTT
>-|TRBJ2-4|18|TRBD1|TRBV5-1
CASSLRSPTGQNVALQYF
TGCGCCAGCAGCTTACGATCCCCCACGGGACAGAATGTCGCCCTTCAGTACTTC
>-|TRBJ2-3|18|TRBD2|TRBV5-1
CASSSISGIPSRTDTQYF
TGCGCCAGCAGCTCCATTAGCGGGATCCCCTCCCGCACAGATACGCAGTATTTT
>-|TRBJ2-7|14|-|TRBV7-2
CASSLAGGPYEQYF
TGTGCCAGCAGCTTAGCGGGAGGCCCCTACGAGCAGTACTTC
>-|TRBJ1-3|15|-|TRBV9
CASSVLGLAGNTIYF
TGTGCCAGCAGCGTACTGGGGCTTGCTGGAAACACCATATATTTT